The 6 T cell receptor beta chains presented below share a single source sample, sequenced in a study of blood T cell repertoires in COVID-19. The table came from immunoSEQ multiplex PCR; TCRdb's copy has only in-frame clones and leaves some out. The data contain approximately 150,000 clones, about 86% of them singletons. Material: peripheral blood. The receptors here all came from a woman aged 55-70 years with acute or convalescent COVID-19.

This chain joins TRBV18 and TRBJ2-7; possibly TRBD1 for D (5 bases). CDR1 is KGHSH and CDR2 is LQKENI in the germline V gene. CDR3 length equals 13 residues. Trimming cost V 2 bases and J 7 bases, with 12 bases left between them. The CDR3 DNA is TGTGCCAGCTCACCAATTGGGGCGGAAGAGCAGTACTTC. Residues: CASSPIGAEEQYF.

The chain employs TRBV19 and TRBJ2-4; D is possibly TRBD2 (5 bases). This CDR3 comprises 16 residues. CDR1 and CDR2 (germline): LNHDA, SQIVND (reference sequence). V lost 3 bases, J lost 0 bases, and 12 bases lay in between. CDR3 DNA: TGTGCCAGTAGTATGGCGGGCAGACTAGCCAAAAACATTCAGTACTTC. Its protein product is CASSMAGRLAKNIQYF.

The gene calls are TRBV6-6 and TRBJ1-5; perhaps TRBD1 as D (5 bases). Trimming took off 6 bases at V and 2 bases at J, with 14 bases between the two ends. The CDR3 sequence is 15 residues long. Germline CDR1 MNHNY, CDR2 SVGAGI (reference sequence). The CDR3, as DNA: TGTGCCAGCAGATCCGACAGCTCTGGCAATCAGCCCCAGCATTTT. Its protein is CASRSDSSGNQPQHF.

This chain connects TRBV6-5 to TRBJ1-4; no clear D. The CDR3 has 15 amino acids. Germline CDR1 MNHEY, CDR2 SVGAGI. V was clipped by 0 bases and J by 6 bases, with 11 bases between them. The CDR3 reads CASSYSAGVDEKLFF. CDR3 nucleotide sequence: TGTGCCAGCAGTTACTCAGCCGGGGTAGATGAAAAACTGTTTTTT.

This rearrangement joins TRBV29-1 to TRBJ1-2; D gene uncertain. Looked up from germline, CDR1 is SQVTM and CDR2 is ANQGSEA. This CDR3 has 11 amino acids. V was trimmed by 3 bases and J by 4 bases, leaving 6 bases between them. CDR3 DNA: TGCAGCGTTGATCGGGGCTATGGCTACACCTTC. This codes for CSVDRGYGYTF.

The chain has TRBV3-1 (or the pseudogene TRBV3-2) and TRBJ2-1, with D perhaps TRBD1 (5 bases). The CDR3 runs to 16 residues. V was cut by 1 base and J by 4 bases, with 14 bases left in between. Germline V gene sequence: CDR1 LGHDT, CDR2 YNNKEL (reference sequence). The CDR3, as DNA: TGTGCCAGCAGCCAAGGAATAGGGGCGATTTACAATGAGCAGTTCTTC. Protein product: CASSQGIGAIYNEQFF.